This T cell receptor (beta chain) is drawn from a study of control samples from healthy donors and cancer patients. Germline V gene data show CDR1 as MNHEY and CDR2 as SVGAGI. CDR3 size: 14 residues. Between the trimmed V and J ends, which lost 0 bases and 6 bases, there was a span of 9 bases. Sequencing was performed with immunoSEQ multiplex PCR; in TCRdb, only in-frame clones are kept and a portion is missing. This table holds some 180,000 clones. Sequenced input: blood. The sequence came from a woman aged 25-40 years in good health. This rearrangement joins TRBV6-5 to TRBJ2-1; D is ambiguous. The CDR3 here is CASSYSSVTNEQFF. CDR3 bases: TGTGCCAGCAGTTACTCGAGTGTGACCAATGAGCAGTTCTTC.